This T cell receptor beta chain was identified in a study of cytomegalovirus exposure and HLA in healthy donors. The donors were in the approximately 120-subject validation cohort; that cohort was separate from the roughly 660-subject first cohort. Study-wide points: According to the study, 160 or so TCR beta chains were cytomegalovirus-associated. High specificity and sensitivity for cytomegalovirus status were reported for the classifier. Specificity of a few CMV-associated chains for CMV antigens was verified in vitro.

Repertoires were generated with immunoSEQ multiplex PCR, while TCRdb's copy carries only in-frame clones and drops some. The repertoire holds about 280,000 clones, with around 86% as singletons. Germline-derived CDR1 and CDR2 are SEHNR and FQNEAQ (reference sequence). V trimming: 1 base; J trimming: 6 bases; junction bases outside the gene matches: 5. The CDR3 contains 15 residues. In the case of this clone: Its antigen is unidentified.

Material for sequencing was PBMCs. This rearrangement joins TRBV7-9 to TRBJ2-1; 8 bases agree with TRBD2. The receptor's source is a woman between 18 and 29 years old in good health and CMV-seronegative. Here the CDR3 DNA reads TGTGCCAGCAGCTTAGGTCCGGGAGGGTTCAATGAGCAGTTCTTC. Translating it yields CASSLGPGGFNEQFF.